A single sample gave rise to the 3 T cell receptor beta chains below, sequenced in a study of metastatic and nonmetastatic thyroid tumors. Patients were all untreated before their thyroid surgery. TCRdb re-called clones from the PCR reads using MiXCR. The sample holds around 30,000 clones, 10% to 15% seen once. Sequenced: blood. These receptors were collected from a female donor with papillary thyroid cancer or a benign thyroid nodule (not recorded which). Some clones in this sample may be carry-over from other donors' samples.

Many counts were recorded for this clone. V usage is TRBV28 and J usage is TRBJ1-4; D is ambiguous. The CDR3 contains 13 residues. From germline, CDR1 is MDHEN and CDR2 SYDVKM. Trimming removed 7 bases at V and 3 bases at J, with 9 bases between. The CDR3 reads CASTLWANEKLFF. The CDR3 coding sequence is TGTGCCAGCACCCTTTGGGCTAATGAAAAACTGTTTTTT. Looking up the rest from reference TRBV28 and TRBJ1-4 gives the full variable domain: DVKVTQSSRYLVKRTGEKVFLECVQDMDHENMFWYRQDPGLGLRLIYFSYDVKMKEKGDIPEGYSVSREKKERFSLILESASTNQTSMYLCASTLWANEKLFFGSGTQLSVL.

The sample holds many counts of this clone. V is TRBV19 and J is TRBJ2-5; TRBD1 might be the D (6 bases). Germline V CDR1 and CDR2: LNHDA, SQIVND (reference sequence). There are 14 residues in the CDR3. The V gene lost 6 bases and the J gene lost 2 bases, with 13 bases spanning the gap. Written as DNA, the CDR3 is TGTGCCAGTAGCCCGGGACACCCTCAAGAGACCCAGTACTTC. Amino acid sequence: CASSPGHPQETQYF.

This clone was seen ten or more times. The rearrangement links TRBV11-2 to TRBJ2-3, with TRBD2 matching 10 bases. Germline-derived CDR1 and CDR2 are SGHAT and FQNNGV. The ends lost 7 bases at V and 2 bases at J; junction bases unmatched: 6. The CDR3 length is 15 residues. CDR3 protein: CASNRGLAPTDTQYF. The CDR3 DNA is TGTGCCAGCAACCGGGGACTAGCGCCCACAGATACGCAGTATTTT.